This T cell receptor (beta chain) came from a study of cytomegalovirus exposure and HLA in healthy donors. General study points: Of the V segments, some could not be distinguished, including TRBV6-2 and TRBV6-3, and were excluded.

A remark on this clone: Its antigen is not known.

Both 60 Vbeta primers and 13 Jbeta primers went into the PCR. Data came from immunoSEQ multiplex PCR; TCRdb stores just in-frame clones and leaves some out. This table has 100,000 to 150,000 clones, roughly three quarters appearing once. This CDR3 is 17 amino acids long. CDR1 GTSNPN and CDR2 SVGIG come from the germline V gene (reference sequence). V was shortened by 0 bases and J by 2 bases, with 17 bases between the two germline ends. Sequenced: PBMCs. The clonotype comes from a woman between 18 and 29 years old in good health and CMV-seronegative. This chain joins TRBV30 and TRBJ1-5; TRBD1 is a possible D gene (6 bases). The CDR3: CAWSVPGGAEGNQPQHF. CDR3 nucleotides: TGTGCCTGGAGTGTACCTGGGGGGGCTGAAGGCAATCAGCCCCAGCATTTT.